This T cell receptor beta chain was retrieved from a study of blood T cell repertoires in COVID-19. The overall study: COVID-19 samples, acute and convalescent, were from the United States, Italy and Spain. The cDNA or gDNA used as material had been derived from T cells, B-cell-depleted T cells, or PBMCs.

J lost 5 bases, V lost 3 bases, and 4 bases had no gene match. The CDR3 is 15 residues long. The germline CDR1 and CDR2 sequences are MDHEN and SYDVKM. The protocol was immunoSEQ multiplex PCR, while the TCRdb copy is restricted to in-frame clones and leaves out a portion. The data contain about 240,000 clones, around 89% of them singletons. Adults between roughly 18 and 90 years of age took part from more than 20 US areas. Two negative PCRs, clearance, or symptom resolution characterized the recovered Cohort 3 donors. This clonotype originated in a woman aged 30 to 39 who had recovered from COVID-19. The V gene is TRBV28, the J gene TRBJ1-4; 9 nucleotides align to TRBD1. The sequencing input was PBMCs or T cells enriched from blood (not recorded which). CDR3 residues: CASSFFGQGNEKLFF. The DNA for the CDR3 is TGTGCCAGCAGTTTTTTCGGACAGGGGAATGAAAAACTGTTTTTT.